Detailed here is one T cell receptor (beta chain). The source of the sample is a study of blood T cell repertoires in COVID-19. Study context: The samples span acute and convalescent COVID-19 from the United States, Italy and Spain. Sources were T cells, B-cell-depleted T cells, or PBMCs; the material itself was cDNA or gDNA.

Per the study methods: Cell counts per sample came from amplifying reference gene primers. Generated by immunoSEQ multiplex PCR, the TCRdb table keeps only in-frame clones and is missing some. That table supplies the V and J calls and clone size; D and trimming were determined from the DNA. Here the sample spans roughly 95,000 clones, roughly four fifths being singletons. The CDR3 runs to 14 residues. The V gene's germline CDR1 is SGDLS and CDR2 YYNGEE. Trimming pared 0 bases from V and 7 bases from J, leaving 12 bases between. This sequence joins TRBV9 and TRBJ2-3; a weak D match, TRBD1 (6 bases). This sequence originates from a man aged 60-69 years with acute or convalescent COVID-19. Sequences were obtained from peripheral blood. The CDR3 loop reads CASSVVYQGNTQYF. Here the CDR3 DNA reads TGTGCCAGCAGCGTAGTATACCAGGGGAATACGCAGTATTTT.